This passage covers 32 T cell receptor beta chains from one sample sequenced in a study of cytomegalovirus exposure and HLA in healthy donors. Primers for the PCR totalled 60 Vbeta and 13 Jbeta. Profiled with immunoSEQ multiplex PCR; TCRdb holds only in-frame clones, not every one. Of some 120,000 clones in the sample, around three quarters were seen once. Input material: PBMCs. These receptors were taken from a woman aged 40 to 50 in good health and CMV-seronegative.

There are a few counts of this clone. The chain links TRBV11-3 to TRBJ2-2; 7 bases are shared with TRBD1. CDR1 is SGHNT, CDR2 YENEEA, per germline. The CDR3 loop spans 12 amino acids. V was pared by 5 bases and J by 11 bases, with 5 bases of the junction left unmatched. The DNA of the CDR3 is TGTGCCAGCAGCCCTCGACAGGGAGAGCTGTTTTTT. Translated: CASSPRQGELFF.

This clone was seen a handful of times. The chain couples TRBV7-9 to TRBJ2-3; a possible D gene is TRBD1 (5 bases). The V gene's germline CDR1 is SEHNR and CDR2 FQNEAQ (reference sequence). There are 15 residues in the CDR3. Trimming pared 3 bases from V and 0 bases from J, leaving 10 bases between. The CDR3 is CASSFSDRSTDTQYF. CDR3 coding DNA: TGTGCCAGCAGCTTTTCTGACAGAAGCACAGATACGCAGTATTTT.

As regards this clone: Different DNA sequences within this sample yield the same CDR3. The chain combines TRBV28 with TRBJ1-2; D not certain. The germline CDR1 and CDR2 sequences are MDHEN and SYDVKM. Trimming removed 2 bases at V and 4 bases at J, with 5 bases between. The CDR3 is made up of 12 amino acids. For the CDR3, the DNA is TGTGCCAGCAGTTTACGGGGCTATGGCTACACCTTC. Translated, it gives CASSLRGYGYTF.

This clone was detected only a few times. The V call is TRBV28, the J call TRBJ2-1, with 9 bases lining up with TRBD2. The CDR3 length is 16 residues. Germline CDR1 reads MDHEN; CDR2 reads SYDVKM. The V segment lost 10 bases and the J segment 5 bases; nucleotides outside the gene matches: 15. The CDR3 spells CATNPISGSIDNEQFF. DNA of the CDR3: TGTGCCACCAATCCCATTAGCGGGAGTATCGACAATGAGCAGTTCTTC.

The V call is TRBV30, the J call TRBJ2-7; a weak D match, TRBD1 (6 bases). V was pared by 6 bases and J by 4 bases, with 19 bases between. The CDR3 spans 14 residues. Per the germline V gene, CDR1 is GTSNPN and CDR2 is SVGIG (reference sequence). The DNA for the CDR3 is TGTGCCTGCCCAAACCCGTCAGGGGAATACGAGCAGTACTTC. Residues: CACPNPSGEYEQYF.

The chain is built from TRBV5-1 and TRBJ2-2, with TRBD1 as a possible D gene (6 bases). This CDR3 contains 15 residues. Looked up from germline, CDR1 is SGHRS and CDR2 is YFSETQ. V lost 3 bases and J 3 bases, leaving 12 bases between the germline ends. CDR3 loop: CASSSQTGYTGELFF. For the CDR3, the DNA is TGCGCCAGCAGCTCACAAACAGGGTACACCGGGGAGCTGTTTTTT.

V and J are TRBV7-2 and TRBJ1-1, with D unclear. CDR1 and CDR2 from the germline V gene are SGHTA and FQGNSA. The CDR3 is made up of 14 amino acids. Trimming stripped 4 bases from V and 8 bases from J, with 17 bases between. The CDR3 is CASSWVTAANEAFF. CDR3 DNA sequence: TGTGCCAGCAGCTGGGTGACTGCGGCCAACGAAGCTTTCTTT.

This clone was detected only a few times. V gene TRBV6-5 combines with J gene TRBJ1-4; 10 bases fit TRBD1. CDR3 size: 13 residues. Trimming removed 5 bases from V and 7 bases from J; junction bases left unmatched: 1. The germline V gene has CDR1 MNHEY and CDR2 SVGAGI. The CDR3 nucleotides read TGTGCCAGCAGTAGGACAGGGGGTGAAAAACTGTTTTTT. Residues: CASSRTGGEKLFF.

The chain couples TRBV5-1 to TRBJ2-1, with 8 positions matching TRBD2. The germline V gene encodes CDR1 SGHRS and CDR2 YFSETQ. V gave up 4 bases and J gave up 0 bases; unmatched junction bases: 9. This CDR3 spans 17 amino acids. The CDR3 DNA is TGCGCCAGCAGCCCCGAACCGGGGGGGAGCTCCTACAATGAGCAGTTCTTC. It yields the protein CASSPEPGGSSYNEQFF.

The chain couples TRBV18 to TRBJ2-1; D gene ambiguous. CDR3 length equals 12 residues. Germline loops: CDR1 KGHSH, CDR2 LQKENI. Trimming left V 0 bases short and J 10 bases short, with 7 bases between. The CDR3 protein is CASSPPRSEQFF. The CDR3 DNA is TGTGCCAGCTCACCACCGCGCTCCGAGCAGTTCTTC.

This clone has just a few counts. The CDR3 DNA reads as TGTGCCAGCAGCTACGATAGCGGCTATGGCTACACCTTC. Translated: CASSYDSGYGYTF. The chain uses TRBV11-2 and TRBJ1-2, with no clear D. Germline assignment: CDR1 SGHAT and CDR2 FQNNGV. Between the trimmed V and J ends, which lost 4 bases and 4 bases, there was a span of 10 bases. The CDR3 is 13 amino acids.

This clone has a single count. The J gene is TRBJ2-1, the V gene TRBV7-8; 13 bases map to TRBD2. V gave up 4 bases and J gave up 7 bases; unmatched junction bases: 4. CDR1 and CDR2 (germline): SGHVS, FQNEAQ. This CDR3 contains 15 residues. In DNA form, the CDR3 reads TGTGCCAGCAGCTCGGGGACTAGCGGGATGAATGAGCAGTTCTTC. It yields the protein CASSSGTSGMNEQFF.

The genes are TRBV18 and TRBJ1-2, with TRBD1 identical over 8 bases. Germline trimming cut 3 bases from V and 2 bases from J; bases unmatched to any gene: 8. The CDR3 spans 16 residues. The V gene's germline CDR1 is KGHSH and CDR2 LQKENI. The CDR3 DNA is TGTGCCAGCTCACCCTCTGGGACAGGCGTAAACTATGGCTACACCTTC. Its protein product is CASSPSGTGVNYGYTF.

J is TRBJ2-7 and V is TRBV6-1; no clear D gene. This CDR3 contains 12 residues. V was shortened by 7 bases and J by 4 bases, with 11 bases between the two germline ends. The germline CDR1 and CDR2 sequences are MNHNS and SASEGT. CDR3 nucleotide sequence: TGTGCCAGCAACGATGACTCTTACGAGCAGTACTTC. Amino acids: CASNDDSYEQYF.

The V and J genes are TRBV7-2 and TRBJ2-5; D is ambiguous. Trimming cost V 5 bases and J 4 bases, with 8 bases left between them. The CDR3 spans 12 residues. Per the germline V gene, CDR1 is SGHTA and CDR2 is FQGNSA. The CDR3 protein is CASSPLGETQYF. The CDR3 DNA follows: TGTGCCAGCAGCCCCCTAGGAGAGACCCAGTACTTC. The complete variable domain, with remaining parts taken from reference TRBV7-2 and TRBJ2-5, reads GAGVSQSPSNKVTEKGKDVELRCDPISGHTALYWYRQSLGQGLEFLIYFQGNSAPDKSGLPSDRFSAERTGGSVSTLTIQRTQQEDSAVYLCASSPLGETQYFGPGTRLLVL.

This chain links TRBV4-2 with TRBJ2-5; TRBD1 is a possible D gene (7 bases). V was cut by 5 bases and J by 7 bases, with 20 bases left in between. The CDR3 consists of 15 residues. Per the germline V gene, CDR1 is LGHNA and CDR2 is YNFKEQ. The CDR3 DNA follows: TGTGCCAGCAGCGTAGGGGGGACAGACAGCGGGACCCAGTACTTC. Protein: CASSVGGTDSGTQYF.

In its sample, this clone was seen once. The chain recombines TRBV7-9 with TRBJ1-1; a possible D gene is TRBD1 (6 bases). This CDR3 has 15 amino acids. V was cut by 5 bases and J by 0 bases, with 13 bases left in between. CDR1 is SEHNR and CDR2 is FQNEAQ in the germline V gene (reference sequence). CDR3 nucleotides: TGTGCCAGCAGCCCAAAATACAGGGTGAACACTGAAGCTTTCTTT. It translates to CASSPKYRVNTEAFF.

The chain is built from TRBV19 and TRBJ2-7; 7 bases line up with TRBD2. The CDR3 totals 11 residues. Germline-derived CDR1 and CDR2 are LNHDA and SQIVND (reference sequence). Trimming took 5 bases from V and 6 from J; bases not matched to a gene: 1. The CDR3 sequence: CASSPGGEQYF. CDR3 nucleotides: TGTGCCAGTAGTCCGGGGGGCGAGCAGTACTTC.

The chain combines TRBV2 with TRBJ2-4; a possible D gene is TRBD2 (5 bases). Looked up from germline, CDR1 is SNHLY and CDR2 is FYNNEI. This CDR3 comprises 14 residues. V lost 8 bases to trimming and J lost 8 bases, with 19 bases between them. The CDR3 DNA follows: TGTGCCAGCCGTGTCCAATTGGACTCATACATTCAGTACTTC. Its protein product is CASRVQLDSYIQYF.

The J gene is TRBJ2-3, the V gene TRBV5-1; tentatively, D is TRBD2 (6 bases). V was clipped by 1 base and J by 3 bases, with 12 bases between them. The CDR3 runs 15 residues. Per the germline V gene, CDR1 is SGHRS and CDR2 is YFSETQ. CDR3 sequence reads: CASSLQVGGTDTQYF. CDR3 nucleotide sequence: TGCGCCAGCAGCTTGCAAGTGGGAGGAACAGATACGCAGTATTTT.

The chain has TRBV4-2 and TRBJ2-1; TRBD2 matches at 8 bases. The CDR3 is made up of 14 amino acids. CDR1 and CDR2 from the germline V gene are LGHNA and YNFKEQ. The J segment lost 5 bases and the V segment lost 6 bases, leaving 6 bases of the junction unmatched. The chain's CDR3 is CASRGLGGDNEQFF. In DNA, the CDR3 is TGTGCCAGCAGGGGACTAGGAGGGGACAATGAGCAGTTCTTC.

The chain employs TRBV7-2 and TRBJ2-2; 7 bases align to TRBD1. From germline, CDR1 is SGHTA and CDR2 FQGNSA. With V trimmed by 5 bases and J by 0 bases, 3 bases remained unmatched. The CDR3 runs to 15 residues. The CDR3 coding sequence is TGTGCCAGCAGCCCCGACAGGGCGAACACCGGGGAGCTGTTTTTT. It is translated as CASSPDRANTGELFF.

The CDR3 loop reads CASSPGGSSGNTIYF. In nucleotides, the CDR3 is TGTGCCAGCAGCCCAGGCGGGAGCTCTGGAAACACCATATATTTT. This chain links TRBV7-9 with TRBJ1-3; D is undetermined. Germline assignment: CDR1 SEHNR and CDR2 FQNEAQ (reference sequence). The V end was cut by 5 bases, the J end by 0 bases, with 11 bases between. CDR3 size: 15 residues.

The V and J genes are TRBV28 and TRBJ2-3, with TRBD2 identical over 9 bases. The CDR3 spans 17 residues. The junction had 8 bases not matched to a gene; V was cut back by 2 bases and J by 2 bases. From germline, CDR1 is MDHEN and CDR2 SYDVKM. The CDR3 sequence: CASSLDSSGRATDTQYF. As DNA, the CDR3 is TGTGCCAGCAGTTTAGATAGTAGCGGGAGAGCCACAGATACGCAGTATTTT.

This chain links TRBV10-3 with TRBJ2-7; a possible D gene is TRBD2 (5 bases). Trimming stripped 6 bases from V and 0 bases from J, with 18 bases between. The CDR3 contains 16 residues. The germline V gene has CDR1 ENHRY and CDR2 SYGVKD. The CDR3 is CAIRGSLGTSSYEQYF. CDR3 in DNA: TGTGCCATCAGAGGGAGTTTGGGAACAAGCTCCTACGAGCAGTACTTC.

This clone was seen once. The chain carries TRBV25-1 and TRBJ2-1; D may be TRBD1 (6 bases). CDR1 and CDR2 from the germline V gene are MGHDK and SYGVNS. This CDR3 contains 14 residues. The V end was cut by 1 base, the J end by 9 bases, with 13 bases between. CDR3 residues: CASSEWGLGAEQFF. CDR3 nucleotides: TGTGCCAGCAGTGAATGGGGGCTCGGTGCTGAGCAGTTCTTC.

This clone came up a few times. This chain connects TRBV28 to TRBJ2-7, with 8 bases matching TRBD2. CDR1 and CDR2 (germline): MDHEN, SYDVKM. The CDR3 sequence is 15 residues long. V shed 7 bases and J 5 bases; nucleotides not matched to a gene: 13. For the CDR3, the DNA is TGTGCCAGCAAGTTTAAAGGCGGGAGGATCCACGAGCAGTACTTC. Protein: CASKFKGGRIHEQYF. The variable domain in full, completed from reference TRBV28 and TRBJ2-7, reads DVKVTQSSRYLVKRTGEKVFLECVQDMDHENMFWYRQDPGLGLRLIYFSYDVKMKEKGDIPEGYSVSREKKERFSLILESASTNQTSMYLCASKFKGGRIHEQYFGPGTRLTVT.

This chain links TRBV4-1 with TRBJ2-7; D perhaps matches TRBD1 (6 bases). Germline-derived CDR1 and CDR2 are MGHRA and YSYEKL. Trimming shortened V by 0 bases and J by 4 bases, and 13 bases separated the two germline ends. This CDR3 contains 15 residues. CDR3 nucleotides: TGCGCCAGCAGCCAAGACGATAACAGGGTTTACGAGCAGTACTTC. Protein product: CASSQDDNRVYEQYF.

This clone showed up just once. The genes are TRBV7-2 and TRBJ2-6; D might be TRBD1 (5 bases). The CDR3 has 19 amino acids. The V end lost 5 bases, the J end lost 0 bases, and 20 bases lay between the germline ends. CDR1 is SGHTA, CDR2 FQGNSA, per germline. The CDR3 sequence is CASSPTLDSENSGANVLTF. In nucleotides, the CDR3 is TGTGCCAGCAGCCCTACACTCGACAGCGAAAACTCTGGGGCCAACGTCCTGACTTTC. Filled out from reference TRBV7-2 and TRBJ2-6, the complete variable domain reads GAGVSQSPSNKVTEKGKDVELRCDPISGHTALYWYRQSLGQGLEFLIYFQGNSAPDKSGLPSDRFSAERTGGSVSTLTIQRTQQEDSAVYLCASSPTLDSENSGANVLTFGAGSRLTVL.

This chain joins TRBV19 and TRBJ2-7; 9 bases fit TRBD1. The V segment lost 5 bases and the J segment 6 bases; nucleotides outside the gene matches: 8. Germline lookup yields CDR1 LNHDA and CDR2 SQIVND (reference sequence). This CDR3 region has 14 residues. DNA for the CDR3: TGTGCCAGTAGTTTGGGACAGGGTATCGGCGAGCAGTACTTC. Its translation: CASSLGQGIGEQYF.

This chain joins TRBV29-1 and TRBJ2-5, with 9 bases matching TRBD1. Germline-derived CDR1 and CDR2 are SQVTM and ANQGSEA. The ends lost 7 bases at V and 4 bases at J; junction bases unmatched: 4. CDR3 length: 12 amino acids. This CDR3 is CSAQGAGETQYF. The CDR3 region has the DNA TGCAGCGCACAGGGGGCCGGAGAGACCCAGTACTTC.

The chain links TRBV6-6 to TRBJ2-1; 9 bases fit TRBD1. The CDR3 runs 12 residues. Germline loops: CDR1 MNHNY, CDR2 SVGAGI (reference sequence). After removal of 5 bases from V and 14 bases from J, the junction contained 7 bases not matched to a gene. Written as DNA, the CDR3 is TGTGCCAGCAGTCCTCGACAGGGGGAGAAGTTCTTC. It is translated as CASSPRQGEKFF.